This is a list of T cell receptor beta chains from one sample in a study of CD8+CD57+ T cells in acquired aplastic anemia. TCRdb used MiXCR to reprocess the reads, holding one entry per CDR3 protein. This table has approximately 170,000 distinct CDR3 sequences, around 47% appearing once. The source material was sorted CD4+, CD8+, or CD8+CD57+ T cells (not recorded which) from PBMCs. The receptors derive from a human donor with aplastic anemia. Both conserved end residues are trimmed from each CDR3. The order of the fields is V gene, CDR3 length, J gene, CDR3 protein.

>TRBV24-1|12|TRBJ2-5
ATSAGTPQETQY
>TRBV20-1|11|TRBJ1-1
SARRRMNTEAF
>TRBV11-2|15|TRBJ1-2
ASSGSGGGRINYGYT
>TRBV4-1|13|TRBJ2-3
ASSQEGSRADTQY
>TRBV12-3/TRBV12-4|12|TRBJ2-4
ASSPGTSGNIQY
>TRBV2|13|TRBJ1-4
ASSEEGALYEKLF
>TRBV7-2|9|TRBJ1-2
ASSLLGGYT
>TRBV24-1|12|TRBJ2-3
ATSDPGRVNTQY
>TRBV20-1|11|TRBJ1-6
SARGTANSPLH
>TRBV2|13|TRBJ1-1
ASSYRAPMNTEAF
>TRBV29-1|12|TRBJ1-1
SVSHPTDNTEAF
>TRBV6-2/TRBV6-3|12|TRBJ1-1
ASRPGTGGTEAF
>TRBV7-8|16|TRBJ1-2
ASSSLPSDGRANYGYT
>TRBV13|11|TRBJ2-3
ASSLNRQNTQY
>TRBV19|12|TRBJ2-7
ASSIYPGKGEQY
>TRBV20-1|13|TRBJ2-5
SATQGGPHLGTQY
>TRBV19|12|TRBJ2-7
ASSMGQGAYEQY
>TRBV10-2|13|TRBJ1-2
ASSDLVTGGYGYT
>TRBV6-5|12|TRBJ1-2
ASRFTGFYGGYT
>TRBV2|13|TRBJ2-3
ASGTGGGRTDTQY
>TRBV2|12|TRBJ1-3
ASSDRGVGDTIY
>TRBV29-1|10|TRBJ1-2
SVSQDSYGYT
>TRBV7-2|13|TRBJ1-3
ASSLGGDTGNTIY